The clone carrying this T cell receptor beta chain was recorded many times. Antigen unknown. This record belongs to a study of spatial heterogeneity in lung cancer. Looking at the study overall: Detection consistently captured more beta-chain sequences than alpha-chain sequences. Whole-study findings and limits: Ubiquitous expanded tumor TCRs appeared in blood more at resection than follow-up.

A distinct unique molecular identifier was carried by each TCR cDNA molecule. TCRdb re-analysed the 5' RACE reads in MiXCR, keeping a single row per CDR3 protein. The repertoire holds 10,000 to 15,000 distinct CDR3 sequences, with approximately 3.8% as singletons. Trimming shortened V by 0 bases and J by 4 bases, and 9 bases separated the two germline ends. CDR1 is DFQATT and CDR2 is SNEGSKA in the germline V gene (reference sequence). The CDR3 length is 13 residues. Time point: sample taken at primary tumor resection. This TCR was recovered from a male donor with early-stage non-small cell lung cancer. V usage is TRBV20-1 and J usage is TRBJ1-2; a possible D gene is TRBD1 (5 bases). This specimen was PBMCs, taken at surgery. This CDR3 reads CSARDPGRYGYTF. CDR3 nucleotides: TGCAGTGCTAGAGATCCAGGGCGCTATGGCTACACCTTC.